This T cell receptor (beta chain) originates from a study of cytomegalovirus exposure and HLA in healthy donors. The PCR made use of 60 Vbeta and 13 Jbeta primers. Sequenced by immunoSEQ multiplex PCR; TCRdb stores in-frame clones only, minus some. The sample contains about 180,000 clones, 82% of which appear only once. Study results and limitations: In a later analysis, V- and J-gene trimming of beta chains associated with a DCLRE1C missense variant, replicated independently. The authors excluded some V segments, including TRBV6-2 and TRBV6-3, as indistinguishable. Previous analysis showed most TCR beta V segments were productive about 90% or about 30% of the time. Most observed TCR sequences were rare, whereas some public TCRs were detected in many donors.

In the case of this clone: Its antigen is as yet unknown.

V gave up 1 base and J gave up 5 bases, with 8 bases separating them. CDR1 and CDR2 from the germline V gene are SGHTA and FQGNSA. This CDR3 comprises 13 residues. Specimen: PBMCs. This clonotype originated in a man aged 35 to 55 in good health and CMV-seronegative. This chain connects TRBV7-2 to TRBJ1-1; D remains ambiguous. The CDR3 is CASSLVAGTEAFF. The CDR3 coding sequence is TGTGCCAGCAGCTTAGTGGCCGGGACTGAAGCTTTCTTT.